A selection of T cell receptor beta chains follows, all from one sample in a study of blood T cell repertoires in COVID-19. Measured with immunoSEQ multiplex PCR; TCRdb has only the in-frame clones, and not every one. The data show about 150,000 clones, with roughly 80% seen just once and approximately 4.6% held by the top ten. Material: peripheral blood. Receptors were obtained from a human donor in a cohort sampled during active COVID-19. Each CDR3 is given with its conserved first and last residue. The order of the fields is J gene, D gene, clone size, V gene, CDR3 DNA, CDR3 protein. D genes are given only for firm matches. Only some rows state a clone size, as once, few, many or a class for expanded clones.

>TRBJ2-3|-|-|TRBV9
TGTGCCAGCAGCCTGACAGTATCAGATACGCAGTATTTT
CASSLTVSDTQYF
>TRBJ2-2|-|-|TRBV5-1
TGCGCCAGCAGCTTGAACAGGGCCCATTCCGACACCGGGGAGCTGTTTTTT
CASSLNRAHSDTGELFF
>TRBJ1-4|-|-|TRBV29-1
TGCAGCGTTAGTGTAGGGGCTGGTGAAAAACTGTTTTTT
CSVSVGAGEKLFF
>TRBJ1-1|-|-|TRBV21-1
TGTGCCAGCAGCAAAATGGTGAGGGGGCACGACACTGAAGCTTTCTTT
CASSKMVRGHDTEAFF
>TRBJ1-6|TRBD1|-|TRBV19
TGTGCCAGTAGTATGGGGACAGGGGCCTATTCACCCCTCCACTTT
CASSMGTGAYSPLHF
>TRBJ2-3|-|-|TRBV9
TGTGCCAGCAGCGCCACAGGGTTTGCCCAGACCGGGGCAAGGTGGGATACGCAGTATTTT
CASSATGFAQTGARWDTQYF
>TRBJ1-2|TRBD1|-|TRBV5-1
TGCGCCAGCAGCTTGTCGGCAGGGGGCCCTGGCTACACCTTC
CASSLSAGGPGYTF
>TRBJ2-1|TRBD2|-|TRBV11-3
TGTGCCAGCAGCCTCGGGAGGGCCGGATACAATGAGCAGTTCTTC
CASSLGRAGYNEQFF
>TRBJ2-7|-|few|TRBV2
TGTGCCAGCACCGAAGGGGGGGCCGTGAGGGAGCAGTACTTC
CASTEGGAVREQYF
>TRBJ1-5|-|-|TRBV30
TGTGCCTGGAGTTTTTCGGGGGGCAATCAGCCCCAGCATTTT
CAWSFSGGNQPQHF
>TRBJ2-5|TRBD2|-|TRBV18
TGTGCCAGCCGACCGGGACTAGCGGGGGAGACCCAGTACTTC
CASRPGLAGETQYF
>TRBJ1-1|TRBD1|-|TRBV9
TGTGCCAGCAGAGCAGAGACCTTAGGGACAGGGGGCACTGAAGCTTTCTTT
CASRAETLGTGGTEAFF
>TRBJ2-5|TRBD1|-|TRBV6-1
TGTGCCAGCAGCGAAGGAGCCGGGACAGGGTACCCTTACCAAGAGACCCAGTACTTC
CASSEGAGTGYPYQETQYF
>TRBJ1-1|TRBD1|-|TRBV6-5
TGTGCCAGCAGTCGCTTACAGGGGACCTACACTGAAGCTTTCTTT
CASSRLQGTYTEAFF
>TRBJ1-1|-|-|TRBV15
TGTGCCACCAGCAGCACAGGGCAGGACACTGAAGCTTTCTTT
CATSSTGQDTEAFF
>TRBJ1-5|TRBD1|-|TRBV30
TGTGCCTGGAAAGAGGCCGGGACAGGGGGAGATCAGCCCCAGCATTTT
CAWKEAGTGGDQPQHF
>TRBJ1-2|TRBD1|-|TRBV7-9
TGTGCCAGCAGGAGAGGGGGCCCAGTCTATGGCTACACCTTC
CASRRGGPVYGYTF
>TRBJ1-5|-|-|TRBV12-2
TGTGCAAGTCGCTCAAGAGGGAGCAATCAGCCCCAGCATTTT
CASRSRGSNQPQHF
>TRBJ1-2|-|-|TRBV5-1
TGCGCCAGCAGCCCTGGGGGACTTAATGACTATGGCTACACCTTC
CASSPGGLNDYGYTF
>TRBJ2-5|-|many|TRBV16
TGTGCCAGCAGCCAATCGCAGGCGGAGACCCAGTACTTC
CASSQSQAETQYF
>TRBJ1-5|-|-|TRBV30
TGTGCCTGGGGAACCGGGAATCAGCCCCAGCATTTT
CAWGTGNQPQHF
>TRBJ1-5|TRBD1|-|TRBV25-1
TGTGCCAGCAGTGAAGGGACAGGGAATCAGCCCCAGCATTTT
CASSEGTGNQPQHF
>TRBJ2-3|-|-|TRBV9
TGTGCCAGCAGCGCCCAAGAAGGGGGAGTGGGGGTGATGGATACGCAGTATTTT
CASSAQEGGVGVMDTQYF
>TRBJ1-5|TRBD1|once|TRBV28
TGTGCCAGCAGTTACGTGGGGACAGGGGGATATCAGCCCCAGCATTTT
CASSYVGTGGYQPQHF
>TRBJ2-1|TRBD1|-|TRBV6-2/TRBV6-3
TGTGCCAGCAGTTATGGACAGGGGGCGGGCAATGAGCAGTTCTTC
CASSYGQGAGNEQFF
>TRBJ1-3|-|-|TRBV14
TGTGCCAGCAGCAGCCAAGCCCAGGCATCTGGAAACACCATATATTTT
CASSSQAQASGNTIYF
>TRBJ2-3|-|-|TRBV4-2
TGTGCCAGCAGCCAAGAGGCTAGCCTGCGCACAGATACGCAGTATTTT
CASSQEASLRTDTQYF
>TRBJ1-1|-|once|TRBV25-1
TGTGCCAGCAGTGAGCAGACAGCTTCCACTGAAGCTTTCTTT
CASSEQTASTEAFF
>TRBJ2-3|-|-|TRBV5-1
TGCGCCAGCAGCATGTACATTACAGATACGCAGTATTTT
CASSMYITDTQYF
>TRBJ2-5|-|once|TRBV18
TGTGCCAGCTCACCAACGGGAGAGACCCAGTACTTC
CASSPTGETQYF
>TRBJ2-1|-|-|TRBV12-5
TGTGCTAGTGGCGGGGACTCCTCCTACAATGAGCAGTTCTTC
CASGGDSSYNEQFF
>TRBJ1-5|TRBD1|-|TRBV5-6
TGTGCCAGCAGCGTCCTAGGACAGGGCCTCAATCAGCCCCAGCATTTT
CASSVLGQGLNQPQHF
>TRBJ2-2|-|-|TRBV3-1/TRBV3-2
TGTGCCAGCAGCCGCTCTAGCACCGGGGAGCTGTTTTTT
CASSRSSTGELFF
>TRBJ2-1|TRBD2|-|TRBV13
TGTGCCAGCAGCCCCCGGGGACTAGCGGGAGGGGGCCCCTTCCACAATGAGCAGTTCTTC
CASSPRGLAGGGPFHNEQFF
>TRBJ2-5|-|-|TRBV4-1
TGCGCCAGCAGCCAACTGAGGTGGGAGACCCAGTACTTC
CASSQLRWETQYF
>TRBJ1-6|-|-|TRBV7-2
TGTGCCAGCAGCCTAAATGGAGGGGACAATTCACCCCTCCACTTT
CASSLNGGDNSPLHF
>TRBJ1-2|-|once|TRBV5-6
TGTGCCAGCAGCTTAACGCAGGCCCTCAACTATGGCTACACCTTC
CASSLTQALNYGYTF
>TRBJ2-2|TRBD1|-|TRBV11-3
TGTGCCAGCAGCTCCGGACAGGGTACGGCCGGGGAGCTGTTTTTT
CASSSGQGTAGELFF
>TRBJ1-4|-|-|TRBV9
TGTGCCAGCAGCCCACGGGACAACCTTAATGAAAAACTGTTTTTT
CASSPRDNLNEKLFF
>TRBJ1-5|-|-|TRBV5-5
TGTGCCAGCAGCTGGACAGTCGAGAATCAGCCCCAGCATTTT
CASSWTVENQPQHF
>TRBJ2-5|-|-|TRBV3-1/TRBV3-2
TGTGCCAGCAGCCAAGATGAGTGGGAGACCCAGTACTTC
CASSQDEWETQYF